This is a list of T cell receptor beta chains from one sample in a study of CD8 T cells in Susac syndrome. One entry per CDR3 protein, called by TCRdb with MiXCR from the immunoSEQ multiplex PCR reads. The sample lists approximately 150,000 distinct CDR3 sequences; 85% to 95% were seen once. The sample was CD4+ T cells from PBMCs. The receptor source for this set is a human donor with multiple sclerosis. CDR3s include the opening cysteine and the closing phenylalanine or tryptophan. The order of the fields is V gene, J gene, D gene, clone size, CDR3 DNA, CDR3 protein. The D gene is left open where the match is weak. Expanded clones get a size class; other rows say once, few or many, or leave the size out.

>TRBV28|TRBJ1-4|.|.
TGTGCCAGCAGTTTAAGGGACCGTCACCCCGAAAAACTGTTTTTT
CASSLRDRHPEKLFF
>TRBV15|TRBJ2-7|.|.
TGTGCCACCAGCAGGGGCAGAACCTACGAGCAGTACTTC
CATSRGRTYEQYF
>TRBV5-4|TRBJ2-6|TRBD1|.
TGTGCCAGCAGCGATGACAGGGCCTCTGGGGCCAACGTCCTGACTTTC
CASSDDRASGANVLTF
>TRBV24-1|TRBJ1-1|.|.
TGTGCCACCAGTGGTGCCCCGAACACTGAAGCTTTCTTT
CATSGAPNTEAFF
>TRBV9|TRBJ2-3|TRBD2|.
TGTGCCAGCAGCGTATCAGCTAGCGGAAGGTTCACAGATACGCAGTATTTT
CASSVSASGRFTDTQYF
>TRBV7-8|TRBJ1-1|.|.
TGTGCCAGCAGCAAGCAGACTCGAATGAACACTGAAGCTTTCTTT
CASSKQTRMNTEAFF
>TRBV7-8|TRBJ2-7|.|.
TGTGCCAGCAGCGAACCCGCCAGGGCCGAGCAGTACTTC
CASSEPARAEQYF
>TRBV28|TRBJ2-3|.|.
TGTGCCAGCAGTTTGACGGGGGAAGGGACAGATACGCAGTATTTT
CASSLTGEGTDTQYF
>TRBV25-1|TRBJ2-2|.|once
TGTGCCAGCCTTGCTCGTGGGACCGGGGAGCTGTTTTTT
CASLARGTGELFF
>TRBV24-1|TRBJ2-5|.|once
TGTGCCACCAGCCAAGCAGGGGCGGCTTCGGAGACCCAGTACTTC
CATSQAGAASETQYF
>TRBV6-1|TRBJ1-4|.|.
TGTGCCAGCAGTCCCCCCTCGAGGCGGCTGTTTTTT
CASSPPSRRLFF
>TRBV5-1|TRBJ2-1|.|once
TGCGCCAGCAGCTTGCTTCGAGGCAATGAGCAGTTCTTC
CASSLLRGNEQFF
>TRBV20-1|TRBJ1-1|.|.
TGCAGTGCTCCCTCCGGGACCGGAGATGGCACTGAAGCTTTCTTT
CSAPSGTGDGTEAFF
>TRBV28|TRBJ1-6|TRBD1|.
TGTGCCAGCAGTTCCGGGACAGGGAAATCACCCCTCCACTTT
CASSSGTGKSPLHF
>TRBV9|TRBJ2-1|TRBD2|once
TGTGCCAGCAGCGTGGGGACTAGTCATGAGCAGTTCTTC
CASSVGTSHEQFF
>TRBV29-1|TRBJ2-3|.|.
TGCAGCGTTGAAGGGGGGCAGAGCACAGATACGCAGTATTTT
CSVEGGQSTDTQYF
>TRBV5-6|TRBJ2-2|.|few
TGTGCCAGCAGCTTGGGAGGTTTGAACACCGGGGAGCTGTTTTTT
CASSLGGLNTGELFF
>TRBV5-1|TRBJ2-3|TRBD2|.
TGCGCCAGCAGTTTGGGGGGGTATGATACGCAGTATTTT
CASSLGGYDTQYF
>TRBV19|TRBJ2-1|.|once
TGTGCCAGTAGTAAACAAAATAGGGGGAGCTCCTACAATGAGCAGTTCTTC
CASSKQNRGSSYNEQFF
>TRBV20-1|TRBJ2-5|.|.
TGCAGTGCTAGACAACTCAGGACCGTCCAAGAGACCCAGTACTTC
CSARQLRTVQETQYF
>TRBV27|TRBJ2-5|TRBD1|.
TGTGCCAGCAGTCCCCGACAGGGGGCGTTGGAGACCCAGTACTTC
CASSPRQGALETQYF
>TRBV20-1|TRBJ2-6|.|.
TGCAGTGCTGGAGGGGGGCGCGGGGCCAACGTCCTGACTTTC
CSAGGGRGANVLTF
>TRBV3-1|TRBJ2-7|TRBD1|.
TGTGCCAGCAGTTCGCGGGGACAGGCCATCGAGCAGTACTTC
CASSSRGQAIEQYF
>TRBV11-2|TRBJ1-1|.|.
TGTGCGACGGGCAGGGTAAGGACTGAAGCTTTCTTT
CATGRVRTEAFF
>TRBV19|TRBJ2-7|.|.
TGTGCCAGTAGTATCGGGACATTCCGCTCCTACGAGCAGTACTTC
CASSIGTFRSYEQYF
>TRBV20-1|TRBJ1-5|.|.
TGCAGTGCTAGTGCAGGCAATCAGCCCCAGCATTTT
CSASAGNQPQHF
>TRBV7-2|TRBJ2-7|TRBD2|.
TGTGCCAGCAGCTCCGGACTAGGGCCTCTCGAGCAGTACTTC
CASSSGLGPLEQYF
>TRBV6-5|TRBJ1-2|.|.
TGTGCCAGCAGTTACTCTTCCTTCCTGGGGGGCTACACCTTC
CASSYSSFLGGYTF
>TRBV24-1|TRBJ1-5|.|.
TGTGCCACCAGTGATCCAGATCAGCCCCAGCATTTT
CATSDPDQPQHF
>TRBV2|TRBJ1-1|.|once
TGTGCCAGCCACCTGGAGGCGAACACTGAAGCTTTCTTT
CASHLEANTEAFF
>TRBV12-3/TRBV12-4|TRBJ1-1|TRBD1|once
TGTGCCAGCAGTTCCCCGGACAGGACTGAAGCTTTCTTT
CASSSPDRTEAFF
>TRBV7-2|TRBJ2-1|TRBD2|.
TGTGCCAGCAGCCTCATAGCGGGAGGGGTGGGTGAGCAGTTCTTC
CASSLIAGGVGEQFF
>TRBV5-1|TRBJ1-2|TRBD1|.
TGCGCCAGCAGCGTGACAGGGGGTACGGACTATGGCTACACCTTC
CASSVTGGTDYGYTF
>TRBV6-5|TRBJ2-1|TRBD2|.
TGTGCCAGCAGTTATCAGATAAGCGGGGCGGGGAATGAGCAGTTCTTC
CASSYQISGAGNEQFF
>TRBV28|TRBJ2-1|.|.
TGTGCCAGCTTTGGACCAGGAAGGCAGTTCTTC
CASFGPGRQFF
>TRBV7-8|TRBJ1-1|.|few
TGTGCCAGCAGCTTAGTAGGGACACGCGCTGAAGCTTTCTTT
CASSLVGTRAEAFF
>TRBV11-2|TRBJ2-7|TRBD2|.
TGTGCCAGCAGCGAGGGACTAACCCCCTACGAGCAGTACTTC
CASSEGLTPYEQYF
>TRBV6-1|TRBJ2-3|.|.
TGTGCCAGCAGTGACGGTTCTATCACAGATACGCAGTATTTT
CASSDGSITDTQYF
>TRBV25-1|TRBJ2-7|.|.
TGTGCCAGCAGTGCCACCATGGGGCCTAAGAGCTACGAGCAGTACTTC
CASSATMGPKSYEQYF
>TRBV7-3|TRBJ2-7|.|.
TGTGCCAGCAGCTTAGGAGTTTCCAGCCAACGGCAGTACTTC
CASSLGVSSQRQYF
>TRBV20-1|TRBJ2-3|TRBD2|.
TGCAGTGCTGCGGGACTAGCGGGACCCAATAGCACAGATACGCAGTATTTT
CSAAGLAGPNSTDTQYF
>TRBV4-2|TRBJ2-2|.|few
TGTGCCAGCAGCCAATATATGCGGCTAAACACCGGGGAGCTGTTTTTT
CASSQYMRLNTGELFF
>TRBV30|TRBJ2-4|TRBD2|.
TGTGCCTGGAGTACTAGCGGGAGTAAAAACATTCAGTACTTC
CAWSTSGSKNIQYF
>TRBV29-1|TRBJ1-1|.|.
TGCAGCGTTCAAGCGACGACGGGCACTGAAGCTTTCTTT
CSVQATTGTEAFF
>TRBV30|TRBJ1-5|.|.
TGTGCCTGGAGCCCAGGGTCGATACAGCCCCAGCATTTT
CAWSPGSIQPQHF
>TRBV30|TRBJ2-1|.|.
TGTGCCTGGTCACCAGATTGGGTCGATGAGCAGTTCTTC
CAWSPDWVDEQFF
>TRBV5-1|TRBJ2-3|TRBD1|.
TGCGCCAGCAGCTCCAGAATGACAGGGGAGACAGATACGCAGTATTTT
CASSSRMTGETDTQYF
>TRBV10-3|TRBJ2-7|TRBD1|.
TGTGCCAGCAGTGGGACAGCGATTTACGAGCAGTACTTC
CASSGTAIYEQYF
>TRBV5-1|TRBJ2-5|TRBD2|.
TGCGCCAGCAGCGTAGGGACTAGCGGTAACCAAGAGACCCAGTACTTC
CASSVGTSGNQETQYF
>TRBV3-1|TRBJ1-5|.|.
TGTGCCAGCAGCCTATCAAGACAGTACAATCAGCCCCAGCATTTT
CASSLSRQYNQPQHF
>TRBV6-2/TRBV6-3|TRBJ1-5|.|.
TGTGCCAGCAGTTACCGACAAGACCGGGACAACAATCAGCCCCAGCATTTT
CASSYRQDRDNNQPQHF